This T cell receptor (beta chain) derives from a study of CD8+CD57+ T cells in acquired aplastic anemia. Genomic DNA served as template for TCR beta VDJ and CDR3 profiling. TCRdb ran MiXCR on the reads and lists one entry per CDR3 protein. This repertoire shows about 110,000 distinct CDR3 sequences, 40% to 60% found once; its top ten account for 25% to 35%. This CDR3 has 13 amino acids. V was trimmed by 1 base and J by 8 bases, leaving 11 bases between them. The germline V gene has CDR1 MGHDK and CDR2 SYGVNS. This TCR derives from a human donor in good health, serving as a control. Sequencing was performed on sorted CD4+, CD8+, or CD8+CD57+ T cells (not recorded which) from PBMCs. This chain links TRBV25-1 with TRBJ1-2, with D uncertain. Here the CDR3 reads CASSESATEGYTF. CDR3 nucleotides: TGTGCCAGCAGTGAATCGGCAACCGAAGGCTACACCTTC.